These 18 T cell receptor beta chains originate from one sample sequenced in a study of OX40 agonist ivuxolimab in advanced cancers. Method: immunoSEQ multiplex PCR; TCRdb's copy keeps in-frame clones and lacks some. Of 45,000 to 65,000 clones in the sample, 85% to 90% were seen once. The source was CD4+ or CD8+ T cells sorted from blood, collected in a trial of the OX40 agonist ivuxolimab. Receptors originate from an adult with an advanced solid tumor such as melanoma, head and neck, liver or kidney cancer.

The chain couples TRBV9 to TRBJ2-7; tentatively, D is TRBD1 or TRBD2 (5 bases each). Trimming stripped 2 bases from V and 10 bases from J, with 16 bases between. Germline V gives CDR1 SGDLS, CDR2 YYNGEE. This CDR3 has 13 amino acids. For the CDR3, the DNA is TGTGCCAGCAGCGTCGCACGGGACGGCGTTCAGTACTTC. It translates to CASSVARDGVQYF.

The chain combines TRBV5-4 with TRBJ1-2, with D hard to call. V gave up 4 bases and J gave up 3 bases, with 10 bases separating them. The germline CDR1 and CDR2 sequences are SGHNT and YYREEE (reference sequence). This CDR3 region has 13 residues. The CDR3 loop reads CASSAGRYYGYTF. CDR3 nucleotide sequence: TGTGCCAGCAGCGCGGGGAGGTACTATGGCTACACCTTC.

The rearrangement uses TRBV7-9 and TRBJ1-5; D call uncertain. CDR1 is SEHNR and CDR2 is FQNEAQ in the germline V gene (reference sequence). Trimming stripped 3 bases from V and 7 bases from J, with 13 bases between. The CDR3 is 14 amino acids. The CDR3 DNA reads TGTGCCAGCAGCTTGATGGGCCCCTTGCAGCCCCAGCATTTT. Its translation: CASSLMGPLQPQHF.

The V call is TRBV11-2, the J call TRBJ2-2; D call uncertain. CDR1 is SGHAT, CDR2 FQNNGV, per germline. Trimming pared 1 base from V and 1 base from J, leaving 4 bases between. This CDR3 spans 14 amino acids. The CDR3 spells CASSLGGNTGELFF. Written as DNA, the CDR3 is TGTGCCAGCAGCTTAGGGGGGAACACCGGGGAGCTGTTTTTT.

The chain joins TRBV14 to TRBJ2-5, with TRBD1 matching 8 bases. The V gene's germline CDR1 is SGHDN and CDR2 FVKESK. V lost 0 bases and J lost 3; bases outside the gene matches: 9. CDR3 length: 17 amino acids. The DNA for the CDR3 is TGTGCCAGCAGCCAAGAAGGCAGGGGGCCCCTAAAAGAGACCCAGTACTTC. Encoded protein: CASSQEGRGPLKETQYF.

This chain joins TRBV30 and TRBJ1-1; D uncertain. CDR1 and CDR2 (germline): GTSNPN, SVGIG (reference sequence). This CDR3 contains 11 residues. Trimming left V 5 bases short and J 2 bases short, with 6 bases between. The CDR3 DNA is TGTGCCTGGGGTTATAACACTGAAGCTTTCTTT. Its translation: CAWGYNTEAFF.

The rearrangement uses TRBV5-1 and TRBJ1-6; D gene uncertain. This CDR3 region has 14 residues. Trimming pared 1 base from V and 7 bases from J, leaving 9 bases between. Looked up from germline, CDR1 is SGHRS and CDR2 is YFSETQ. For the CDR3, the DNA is TGCGCCAGCAGCTTGTGGGATAGGAATTCACCCCTCCACTTT. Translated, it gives CASSLWDRNSPLHF.

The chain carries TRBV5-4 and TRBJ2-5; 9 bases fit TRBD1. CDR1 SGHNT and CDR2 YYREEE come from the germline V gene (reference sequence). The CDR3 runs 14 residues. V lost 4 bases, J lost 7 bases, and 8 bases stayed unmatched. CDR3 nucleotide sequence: TGTGCCAGCAGCAGCCGGGACAGGGTGGGGACCCAGTACTTC. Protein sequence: CASSSRDRVGTQYF.

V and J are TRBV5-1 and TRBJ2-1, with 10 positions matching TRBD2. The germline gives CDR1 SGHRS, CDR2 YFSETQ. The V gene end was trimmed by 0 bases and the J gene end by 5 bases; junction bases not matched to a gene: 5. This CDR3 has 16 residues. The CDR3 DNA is TGCGCCAGCAGCTTGGATTCTAGCGGGGGAAACAATGAGCAGTTCTTC. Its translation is CASSLDSSGGNNEQFF. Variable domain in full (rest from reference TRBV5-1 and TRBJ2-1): KAGVTQTPRYLIKTRGQQVTLSCSPISGHRSVSWYQQTPGQGLQFLFEYFSETQRNKGNFPGRFSGRQFSNSRSEMNVSTLELGDSALYLCASSLDSSGGNNEQFFGPGTRLTVL.

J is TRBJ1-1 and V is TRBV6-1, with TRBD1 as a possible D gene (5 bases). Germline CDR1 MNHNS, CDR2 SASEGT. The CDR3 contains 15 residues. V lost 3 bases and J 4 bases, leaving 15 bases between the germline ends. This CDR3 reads CASSDVSGTVTEAFF. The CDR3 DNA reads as TGTGCCAGCAGTGACGTTTCAGGGACGGTCACTGAAGCTTTCTTT.

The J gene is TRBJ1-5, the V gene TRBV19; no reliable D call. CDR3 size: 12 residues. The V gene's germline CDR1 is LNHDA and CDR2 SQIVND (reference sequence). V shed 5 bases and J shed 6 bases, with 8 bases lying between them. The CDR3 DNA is TGTGCCAGTAGTCTGAGTGCTCAGCCCCAGCATTTT. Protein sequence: CASSLSAQPQHF.

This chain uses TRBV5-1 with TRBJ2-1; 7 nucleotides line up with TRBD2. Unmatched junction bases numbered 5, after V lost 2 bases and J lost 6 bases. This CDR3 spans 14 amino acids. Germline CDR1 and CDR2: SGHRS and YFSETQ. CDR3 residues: CASSLAGRFNEQFF. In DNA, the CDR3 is TGCGCCAGCAGCTTAGCGGGGCGTTTCAATGAGCAGTTCTTC. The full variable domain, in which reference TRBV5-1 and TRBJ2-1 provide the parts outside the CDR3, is KAGVTQTPRYLIKTRGQQVTLSCSPISGHRSVSWYQQTPGQGLQFLFEYFSETQRNKGNFPGRFSGRQFSNSRSEMNVSTLELGDSALYLCASSLAGRFNEQFFGPGTRLTVL.

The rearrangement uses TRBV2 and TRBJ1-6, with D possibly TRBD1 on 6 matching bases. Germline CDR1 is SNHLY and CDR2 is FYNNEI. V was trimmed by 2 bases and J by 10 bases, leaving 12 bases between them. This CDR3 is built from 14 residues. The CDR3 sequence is CASSERQGQSPLHF. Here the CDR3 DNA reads TGTGCCAGCAGTGAACGGCAGGGGCAATCACCCCTCCACTTT.

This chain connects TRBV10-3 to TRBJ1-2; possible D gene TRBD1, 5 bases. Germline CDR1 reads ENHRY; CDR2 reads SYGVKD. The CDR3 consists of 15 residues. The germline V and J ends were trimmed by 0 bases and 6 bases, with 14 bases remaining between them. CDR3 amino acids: CAISESKGREDGYTF. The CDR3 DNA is TGTGCCATCAGTGAGTCTAAGGGCAGGGAGGATGGCTACACCTTC.

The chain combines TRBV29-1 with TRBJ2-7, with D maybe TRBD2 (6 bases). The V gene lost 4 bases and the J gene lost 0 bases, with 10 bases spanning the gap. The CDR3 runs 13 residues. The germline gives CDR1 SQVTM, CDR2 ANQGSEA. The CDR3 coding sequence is TGCAGCGTTGGTCGCGGGGCCTCCTACGAGCAGTACTTC. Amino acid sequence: CSVGRGASYEQYF.

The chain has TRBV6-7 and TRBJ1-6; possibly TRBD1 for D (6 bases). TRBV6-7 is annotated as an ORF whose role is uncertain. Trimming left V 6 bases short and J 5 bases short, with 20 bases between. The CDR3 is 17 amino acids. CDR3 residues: CASRGGPQETHNSPLHF. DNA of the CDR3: TGTGCCAGCAGAGGGGGACCCCAGGAGACACATAATTCACCCCTCCACTTT.

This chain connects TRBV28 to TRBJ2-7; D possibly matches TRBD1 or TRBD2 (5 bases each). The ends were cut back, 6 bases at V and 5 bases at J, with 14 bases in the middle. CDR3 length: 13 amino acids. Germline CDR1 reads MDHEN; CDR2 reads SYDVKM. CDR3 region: CASRGVLVHEQYV. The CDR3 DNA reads TGTGCCAGCAGGGGGGTTCTGGTCCACGAGCAGTACGTC.

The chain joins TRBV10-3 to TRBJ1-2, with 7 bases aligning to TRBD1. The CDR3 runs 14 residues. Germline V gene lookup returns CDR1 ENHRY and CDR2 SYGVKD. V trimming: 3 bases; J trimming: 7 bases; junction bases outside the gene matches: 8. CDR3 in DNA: TGTGCCATCAGTGATACAGGGGAGGGTACTGGCTACACCTTC. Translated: CAISDTGEGTGYTF.